These 32 T cell receptor beta chains came from one sample sequenced in a study of blood T cell repertoires in COVID-19. Only in-frame clones appear in the TCRdb table, and some are missing; sequencing was by immunoSEQ multiplex PCR. The sample holds 35,000 to 50,000 clones, roughly 90% seen once. The source material was peripheral blood. These TCRs come from a man aged 60-69 years with active COVID-19.

In its sample, this clone was seen once. The chain couples TRBV5-8 to TRBJ1-6, with D perhaps TRBD1 (5 bases). V lost 3 bases, J lost 4 bases, and 11 bases lay in between. This CDR3 comprises 15 residues. CDR1 and CDR2 (germline): SGHTS, YDEGEE. CDR3 nucleotides: TGTGCCAGCAGCTGGGGCAGGGCTTATAATTCACCCCTCCACTTT. This translates into CASSWGRAYNSPLHF.

This clone occurred once. This chain connects TRBV6-1 to TRBJ2-5, with TRBD1 matching over 7 bases. V shed 2 bases, J shed 1 base, and the junction held 4 bases outside the gene matches. In germline, CDR1 is MNHNS, CDR2 SASEGT. The CDR3 covers 15 residues. The CDR3 nucleotides are TGTGCCAGCAGTGAAATGGGACAGCCCCAAGAGACCCAGTACTTC. It is translated as CASSEMGQPQETQYF.

A single count supports this clone. The chain links TRBV5-1 to TRBJ2-2, with a possible D match to TRBD1 (6 bases). The CDR3 loop spans 17 amino acids. V gave up 0 bases and J gave up 0 bases, with 12 bases separating them. Germline values: CDR1 SGHRS, CDR2 YFSETQ. Written as DNA, the CDR3 is TGCGCCAGCAGCTTGGCCCTTCACAGGGCGAACACCGGGGAGCTGTTTTTT. It encodes CASSLALHRANTGELFF.

The V call is TRBV5-1, the J call TRBJ1-4, with D perhaps matching TRBD1 (6 bases). The CDR3 consists of 14 residues. Between the trimmed V and J ends, which lost 4 bases and 4 bases, there was a span of 11 bases. Germline loops: CDR1 SGHRS, CDR2 YFSETQ. CDR3 sequence reads: CASSGGQSNEKLFF. The CDR3 DNA follows: TGCGCCAGCAGCGGAGGACAGAGTAATGAAAAACTGTTTTTT.

The chain joins TRBV27 to TRBJ1-6; TRBD1 matches 7 bases. CDR3 size: 14 residues. The V gene end was trimmed by 3 bases and the J gene end by 7 bases; junction bases not matched to a gene: 3. Germline loops: CDR1 MNHEY, CDR2 SMNVEV (reference sequence). Here the CDR3 DNA reads TGTGCCAGCAGTTTCAGGGGGGCCAATTCACCCCTCCACTTT. Its translation: CASSFRGANSPLHF.

As regards this clone: A junction boundary mismatches the germline segment, possibly from a read error. The chain recombines TRBV5-5 with TRBJ2-7; perhaps TRBD2 as D (6 bases). CDR3 size: 15 residues. The germline V gene encodes CDR1 SGHKS and CDR2 YYEKEE (reference sequence). This CDR3 reads CASILNVGGPSEQYF. CDR3 coding DNA: TGTGCCAGCATCTTGAACGTCGGGGGACCAAGCGAGCAGTACTTC.

The chain links TRBV7-2 to TRBJ2-5; D is ambiguous. Looked up from germline, CDR1 is SGHTA and CDR2 is FQGNSA. Trimming removed 5 bases from V and 4 bases from J, with 8 bases in between. The CDR3 runs to 12 residues. Written as DNA, the CDR3 is TGTGCCAGCAGCCCCAGTGTAGAGACCCAGTACTTC. Translating gives CASSPSVETQYF.

Written as DNA, the CDR3 is TGTGCCAGCAGCTTGTCACCCGATGGACGGGGGGGGTATGGCTACACCTTC. This codes for CASSLSPDGRGGYGYTF. The chain combines TRBV5-8 with TRBJ1-2; the D gene is possibly TRBD1 (5 bases). This CDR3 comprises 17 residues. Trimming cost V 1 base and J 5 bases, with 21 bases left between them. Per the germline V gene, CDR1 is SGHTS and CDR2 is YDEGEE. The whole variable domain, remainder taken from reference TRBV5-8 and TRBJ1-2, is EAGVTQSPTHLIKTRGQQATLRCSPISGHTSVYWYQQALGLGLQFLLWYDEGEERNRGNFPPRFSGRQFPNYSSELNVNALELEDSALYLCASSLSPDGRGGYGYTFGSGTRLTVV.

This sequence joins TRBV28 and TRBJ2-3; TRBD2 agrees at 7 bases. Germline CDR1 and CDR2: MDHEN and SYDVKM. CDR3 length: 15 amino acids. The J segment lost 4 bases and the V segment lost 5 bases, leaving 9 bases of the junction unmatched. CDR3: CASSRKRLAADTQYF. In DNA, the CDR3 is TGTGCCAGCAGTAGGAAGAGGCTAGCGGCAGATACGCAGTATTTT.

The CDR3 nucleotides read TGTGCCACGAGCCATTATGAGAATTCACCCCTCCACTTT. Its protein is CATSHYENSPLHF. The chain uses TRBV10-3 and TRBJ1-6; no clear D. From germline, CDR1 is ENHRY and CDR2 SYGVKD. V was clipped by 10 bases and J by 7 bases, with 14 bases between them. The CDR3 is 13 residues long.

The chain combines TRBV24-1 with TRBJ1-5, with 8 bases lining up with TRBD1. Germline V gene sequence: CDR1 KGHDR, CDR2 SFDVKD. Trimming removed 7 bases from V and 5 bases from J; junction bases left unmatched: 3. The CDR3 is 13 amino acids. The DNA of the CDR3 is TGTGCCACCAGCGGGACAGGTGATCAGCCCCAGCATTTT. Translation gives CATSGTGDQPQHF.

In this sample, this clone turned up a few times. V usage is TRBV27 and J usage is TRBJ2-1; TRBD2 matches at 11 bases. V dropped 5 bases and J dropped 4; count of bases not matched to a gene: 7. This CDR3 comprises 16 residues. Germline V gives CDR1 MNHEY, CDR2 SMNVEV (reference sequence). The chain's CDR3 is CASSPGTSGPYNEQFF. The CDR3 DNA is TGTGCCAGCAGTCCCGGGACTAGCGGACCATACAATGAGCAGTTCTTC.

This clone was counted between two and nine times. This chain joins TRBV6-5 and TRBJ1-1, with 8 bases matching TRBD1. The V and J ends lost 6 bases and 5 bases, in that order; junction bases with no gene match: 5. CDR1 MNHEY and CDR2 SVGAGI come from the germline V gene. CDR3 size: 13 residues. CDR3: CASSLTGGTEAFF. For the CDR3, the DNA is TGTGCCAGCAGCCTTACAGGGGGGACTGAAGCTTTCTTT.

This clone was observed a few times. The V gene is TRBV9, the J gene TRBJ1-3; D perhaps matches TRBD1 (6 bases). CDR3 length equals 15 residues. CDR1 is SGDLS, CDR2 YYNGEE, per germline. The germline V and J ends were trimmed by 3 bases and 0 bases, with 10 bases remaining between them. The DNA for the CDR3 is TGTGCCAGCAGCGGCCTAGGGGGCTCTGGAAACACCATATATTTT. It translates to CASSGLGGSGNTIYF.

The sample holds a few counts of this clone. This sequence joins TRBV28 and TRBJ1-5; D not resolved. Per germline, CDR1 MDHEN and CDR2 SYDVKM. V was shortened by 2 bases and J by 3 bases, with 11 bases between the two germline ends. The CDR3 contains 15 residues. CDR3 sequence reads: CASSLRARVNQPQHF. The CDR3 region has the DNA TGTGCCAGCAGTTTAAGAGCCCGGGTCAATCAGCCCCAGCATTTT.

The chain couples TRBV4-3 to TRBJ1-1; D remains unclear. The germline V and J ends were trimmed by 2 bases and 1 base, with 11 bases remaining between them. Germline values: CDR1 LGHNA, CDR2 YSLEER. The CDR3 is made up of 15 amino acids. In DNA form, the CDR3 reads TGCGCCAGCAGCCAAATGTCCAGTAAGAACACTGAAGCTTTCTTT. Translating gives CASSQMSSKNTEAFF.

In nucleotides, the CDR3 is TGTGCCAGCAGCGTGGGTCCCACGGCCGGAGATTCACCCCTCCACTTT. Amino acid sequence: CASSVGPTAGDSPLHF. J is TRBJ1-6 and V is TRBV9; the D is unclear. CDR3 length: 16 amino acids. Deletions cut 2 bases from V and 8 bases from J, with 17 bases between. Germline CDR1 reads SGDLS; CDR2 reads YYNGEE.

V usage is TRBV5-1 and J usage is TRBJ1-4; weak D call: TRBD1 (6 bases). The CDR3 has 15 amino acids. Per germline, CDR1 SGHRS and CDR2 YFSETQ. V shed 5 bases and J shed 0 bases, with 11 bases lying between them. CDR3 nucleotide sequence: TGCGCCAGCAGACCCCGACAGGCAACTAATGAAAAACTGTTTTTT. It translates to CASRPRQATNEKLFF.

The genes are TRBV5-6 and TRBJ1-6; TRBD1 matches 8 bases. Germline V gene data show CDR1 as SGHDT and CDR2 as YYEEEE. The CDR3 loop spans 15 amino acids. V lost 0 bases to trimming and J lost 7 bases; unmatched junction nucleotides: 3. CDR3 DNA: TGTGCCAGCAGCTTGGCGACAGGGGAGAATTCACCCCTCCACTTT. This codes for CASSLATGENSPLHF. Using reference TRBV5-6 and TRBJ1-6 for the parts outside the CDR3, the full variable domain is DAGVTQSPTHLIKTRGQQVTLRCSPKSGHDTVSWYQQALGQGPQFIFQYYEEEERQRGNFPDRFSGHQFPNYSSELNVNALLLGDSALYLCASSLATGENSPLHFGNGTRLTVT.

The gene calls are TRBV29-1 and TRBJ1-1; no clear D gene. With 0 bases removed from V and 7 bases from J, the gap between germline ends came to 3 bases. The CDR3 covers 10 residues. In germline, CDR1 is SQVTM, CDR2 ANQGSEA. The CDR3 is CSVEDLEAFF. CDR3 nucleotides: TGCAGCGTTGAAGACCTTGAAGCTTTCTTT.

This clone was counted only a few times. The chain uses TRBV7-9 and TRBJ1-3; no clear D gene. The ends were cut back, 7 bases at V and 5 bases at J, with 9 bases in the middle. The CDR3 contains 12 residues. From germline, CDR1 is SEHNR and CDR2 FQNEAQ (reference sequence). This chain's CDR3 is CASTLGRNTIYF. The CDR3 bases are TGTGCCAGCACCCTGGGCAGAAACACCATATATTTT.

The J gene is TRBJ2-7, the V gene TRBV11-2; TRBD2 matches at 14 bases. J lost 6 bases, V lost 5 bases, and 9 bases had no gene match. Germline CDR1 and CDR2: SGHAT and FQNNGV. There are 16 residues in the CDR3. CDR3: CASSIAVGLAGAEQYF. CDR3 coding DNA: TGTGCCAGCAGCATCGCGGTGGGACTAGCGGGAGCCGAGCAGTACTTC.

V is TRBV20-1 and J is TRBJ2-1; TRBD2 matches 9 bases. Germline loops: CDR1 DFQATT, CDR2 SNEGSKA (reference sequence). This CDR3 spans 13 amino acids. Trimming at V came to 3 bases and at J to 8 bases, leaving 5 bases not matched to a gene. The CDR3 region is CSASRSGSHEQFF. The CDR3 nucleotides read TGCAGTGCTAGTCGTAGCGGGAGCCATGAGCAGTTCTTC.

This clone has only a few counts. The rearrangement links TRBV6-5 to TRBJ1-5; no firm D call. Per the germline V gene, CDR1 is MNHEY and CDR2 is SVGAGI. The CDR3 has 15 amino acids. V was cut by 6 bases and J by 3 bases, with 15 bases left in between. CDR3 loop: CASRSGVGDNQPQHF. The CDR3 nucleotides read TGTGCCAGCAGGAGCGGGGTAGGTGACAATCAGCCCCAGCATTTT.

This chain uses TRBV24-1 with TRBJ2-7; 12 bases are a match to TRBD2. The germline gives CDR1 KGHDR, CDR2 SFDVKD. There are 21 residues in the CDR3. The V gene end was trimmed by 6 bases and the J gene end by 3 bases; junction bases not matched to a gene: 23. DNA for the CDR3: TGTGCCACCAGTCCCAGGGGGCGAACTGTCACACTAGCGGGGGGAAACTACGAGCAGTACTTC. Translation gives CATSPRGRTVTLAGGNYEQYF.

J is TRBJ2-2 and V is TRBV11-2; possible D gene TRBD2, 7 bases. Germline-derived CDR1 and CDR2 are SGHAT and FQNNGV. CDR3 length: 17 residues. Trimming stripped 3 bases from V and 2 bases from J, with 16 bases between. CDR3 sequence: CASSFDRGGVNTGELFF. For the CDR3, the DNA is TGTGCCAGCAGCTTTGATAGAGGGGGGGTAAACACCGGGGAGCTGTTTTTT.

The chain combines TRBV28 with TRBJ2-5, with 7 bases identical to TRBD1. Looked up from germline, CDR1 is MDHEN and CDR2 is SYDVKM. The ends lost 5 bases at V and 2 bases at J; junction bases unmatched: 8. The CDR3 contains 15 residues. CDR3 in DNA: TGTGCCAGCAGTGCTCTGACAGGGAATCAAGAGACCCAGTACTTC. It encodes CASSALTGNQETQYF.

The V and J genes are TRBV30 and TRBJ1-2; possible D gene TRBD1, 5 bases. The V gene's germline CDR1 is GTSNPN and CDR2 SVGIG (reference sequence). The CDR3 contains 13 residues. Between the trimmed V and J ends, which lost 2 bases and 7 bases, there was a span of 14 bases. This CDR3 reads CAWSSRGDGGYTF. In DNA form, the CDR3 reads TGTGCCTGGAGTTCCCGGGGGGATGGTGGCTACACCTTC.

The J gene is TRBJ2-1, the V gene TRBV5-4; D may be TRBD2 (6 bases). Per germline, CDR1 SGHNT and CDR2 YYREEE (reference sequence). The CDR3 covers 15 residues. Trimming cost V 4 bases and J 10 bases, with 21 bases left between them. The CDR3 spells CASSLDGQGGREQFF. The DNA of the CDR3 is TGTGCCAGCAGCCTGGATGGCCAGGGAGGTAGGGAGCAGTTCTTC.

The rearrangement joins TRBV10-3 to TRBJ1-1; 9 nucleotides align to TRBD1. The CDR3 runs 18 residues. Per the germline V gene, CDR1 is ENHRY and CDR2 is SYGVKD. Trimming took 5 bases from V and 1 from J; bases not matched to a gene: 14. CDR3 protein: CAISSNPGQGLGNTEAFF. As DNA, the CDR3 is TGTGCCATCAGTTCTAATCCGGGACAGGGATTAGGGAACACTGAAGCTTTCTTT.

This clone has just a few counts. The chain uses TRBV6-4 and TRBJ1-5; D is unresolved. Germline assignment: CDR1 MRHNA and CDR2 SNTAGT. Trimming cost V 4 bases and J 1 base, with 5 bases left between them. This CDR3 is 13 amino acids long. The CDR3 loop is CASSAQSNQPQHF. The CDR3 DNA sequence: TGTGCCAGCAGTGCTCAGAGCAATCAGCCCCAGCATTTT.

The rearrangement links TRBV15 to TRBJ1-1; no firm D call. CDR1 and CDR2 from the germline V gene are LNHNV and YYDKDF (reference sequence). Between the trimmed V and J ends, which lost 6 bases and 6 bases, there was a span of 8 bases. The CDR3 sequence is 11 residues long. DNA of the CDR3: TGTGCCACCAGGGGCTTGGCTGAAGCTTTCTTT. Translated: CATRGLAEAFF.